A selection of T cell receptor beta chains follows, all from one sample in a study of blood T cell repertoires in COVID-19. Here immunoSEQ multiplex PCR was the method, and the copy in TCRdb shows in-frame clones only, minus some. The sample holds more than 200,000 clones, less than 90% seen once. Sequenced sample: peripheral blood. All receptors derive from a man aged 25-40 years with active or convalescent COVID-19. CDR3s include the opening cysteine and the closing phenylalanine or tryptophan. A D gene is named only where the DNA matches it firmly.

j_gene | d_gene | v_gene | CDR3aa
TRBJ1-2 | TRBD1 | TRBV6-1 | CASRGDRGLSGYTF
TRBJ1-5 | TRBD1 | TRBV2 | CASSARGQLNQPQHF
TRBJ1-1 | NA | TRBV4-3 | CASSQRPGAGTEAFF
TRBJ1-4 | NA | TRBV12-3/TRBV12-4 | CASSFSGLEKLFF
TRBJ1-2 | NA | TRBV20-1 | CSAEGGRGYTF
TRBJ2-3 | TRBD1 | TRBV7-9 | CASSPQEQGAYRDTQYF
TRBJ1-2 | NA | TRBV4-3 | CASSPRGGGYGYTF
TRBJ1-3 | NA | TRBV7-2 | CASSLLPSRGNTIYF
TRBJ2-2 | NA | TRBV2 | CASHQRAGELFF
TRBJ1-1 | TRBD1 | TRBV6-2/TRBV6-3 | CASSTGDSTNTEAFF
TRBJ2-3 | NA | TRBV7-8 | CASSRRGAGDTQYF
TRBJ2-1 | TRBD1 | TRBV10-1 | CASSESGTENNEQFF
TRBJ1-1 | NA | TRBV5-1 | CASSGARGRTEAFF
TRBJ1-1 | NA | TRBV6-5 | CASSARQSWEAFF
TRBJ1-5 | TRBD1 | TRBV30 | CAWRDRTLLDQPQHF
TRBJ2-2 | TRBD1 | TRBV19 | CASSRGQGAGTGELFF
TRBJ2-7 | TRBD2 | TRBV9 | CASSVDPGGHYEQYF
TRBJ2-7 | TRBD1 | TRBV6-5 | CASSRPGQGHYEQYF
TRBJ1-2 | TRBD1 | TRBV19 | CASSISGQGTYGYTF
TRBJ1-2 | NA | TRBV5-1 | CASSSAGANYGYTF
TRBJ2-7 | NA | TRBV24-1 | CATSDPSGIGQMEVGMLDEQYF
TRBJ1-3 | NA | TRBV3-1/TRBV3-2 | CASSQNPDSGNTIYF
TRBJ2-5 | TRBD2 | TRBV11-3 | CASSLLNATSGGRETQYF
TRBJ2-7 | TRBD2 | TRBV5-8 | CASSFRGGSYEQYF
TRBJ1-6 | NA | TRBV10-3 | CAISEIGVNSPLHF
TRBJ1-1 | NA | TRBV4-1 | CASSQVRGDTEAFF
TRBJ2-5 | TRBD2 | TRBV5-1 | CASSIGGAYQETQYF
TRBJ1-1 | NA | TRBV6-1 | CASSEIRGSTEAFF
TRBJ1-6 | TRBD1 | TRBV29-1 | CSVNTGVNSPLHF
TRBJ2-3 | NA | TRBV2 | CASLEGVGDTQYF
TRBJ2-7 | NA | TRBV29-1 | CSVALTASYEQYF
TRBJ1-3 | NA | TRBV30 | CAWTLSGSNTIYF
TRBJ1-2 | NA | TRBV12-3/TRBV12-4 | CASSDQGYGYTF
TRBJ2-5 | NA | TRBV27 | CASSARTAQETQYF
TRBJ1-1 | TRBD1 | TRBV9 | CASSVAPDREDTEAFF
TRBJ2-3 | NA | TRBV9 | CASSGIIGGGTDTQYF
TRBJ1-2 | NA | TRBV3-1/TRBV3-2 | CASSLSTGYGYTF
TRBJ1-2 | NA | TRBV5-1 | CASSPISGVQGFITF
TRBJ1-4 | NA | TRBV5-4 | CASSRGGEKLFF
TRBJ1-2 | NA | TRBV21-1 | CASSRQGVGAAYGYTF
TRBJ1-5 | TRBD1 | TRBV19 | CASSPLGQAGNQPQHF
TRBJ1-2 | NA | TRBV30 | CAWRGGANYGYTF
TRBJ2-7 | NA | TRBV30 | CAWSPIPGRSYEQYF
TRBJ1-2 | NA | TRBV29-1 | CSVVVGYGYTF
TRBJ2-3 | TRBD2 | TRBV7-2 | CASSLSAGVTDTQYF
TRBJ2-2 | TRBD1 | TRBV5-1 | CASSLGQGSSGELFF
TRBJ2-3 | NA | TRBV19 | CASSQLFSVGADTQYF
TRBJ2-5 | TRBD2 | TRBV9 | CASSVGGLAGAMETQYF
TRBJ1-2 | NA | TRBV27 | CASSSASEQRINYGYTF
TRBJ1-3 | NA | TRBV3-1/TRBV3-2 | CASSLLGEARGNTIYF
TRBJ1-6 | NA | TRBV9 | CASSEARTGNSPLHF
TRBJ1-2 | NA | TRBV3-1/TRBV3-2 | CASSPQTGYGYTF
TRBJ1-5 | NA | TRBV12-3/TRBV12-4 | CASSFREGQPQHF